This T cell receptor (beta chain) was sequenced for a study of post-analysis software for immune sequencing data. About the study: In terms of disease course, relapsing-remitting, secondary progressive and progressive-relapsing multiple sclerosis were included.

General observations from the study: About five TRBV segments were more frequent in patients than controls; TRBV5-6, TRBV5-1 and TRBV20-1 belonged to this group.

Germline assignment: CDR1 SGHKS and CDR2 YYEKEE (reference sequence). Trimming cost V 1 base and J 2 bases, with 13 bases left between them. The CDR3 has 15 amino acids. Built from TCR beta cDNA, the libraries had unique molecular identifiers in them. A single record per CDR3 protein comes from TCRdb applying MiXCR to the PCR reads. Of about half a million distinct CDR3 sequences listed, around 40% were seen once; the top ten hold about 12%. The sample holds a few counts of this clonotype. The antigen remains undetermined. This receptor was obtained from a girl aged 10-17 years with multiple sclerosis. This chain uses TRBV5-5 with TRBJ2-7, with D unresolved. The sequenced material came from blood. In DNA, the CDR3 is TGTGCCAGCAGCTTGTTAGGATCAGACACCTACGAGCAGTACTTC. Amino acids: CASSLLGSDTYEQYF.